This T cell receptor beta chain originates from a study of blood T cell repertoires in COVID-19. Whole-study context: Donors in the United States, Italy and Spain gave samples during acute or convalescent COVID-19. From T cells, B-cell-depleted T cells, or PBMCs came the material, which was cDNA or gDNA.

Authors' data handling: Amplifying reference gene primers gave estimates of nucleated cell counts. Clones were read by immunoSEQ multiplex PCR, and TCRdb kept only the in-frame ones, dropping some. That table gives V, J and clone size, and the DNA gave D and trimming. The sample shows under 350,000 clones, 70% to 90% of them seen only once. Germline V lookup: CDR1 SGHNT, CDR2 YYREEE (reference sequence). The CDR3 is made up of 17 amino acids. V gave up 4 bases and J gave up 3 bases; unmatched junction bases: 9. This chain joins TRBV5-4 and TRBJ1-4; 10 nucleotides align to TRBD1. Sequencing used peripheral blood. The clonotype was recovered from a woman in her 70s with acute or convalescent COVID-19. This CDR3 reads CASSRRDRGVSNEKLFF. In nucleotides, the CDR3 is TGTGCCAGCAGCCGCCGGGACAGGGGAGTTTCTAATGAAAAACTGTTTTTT. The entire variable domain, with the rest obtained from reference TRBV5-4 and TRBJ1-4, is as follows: ETGVTQSPTHLIKTRGQQVTLRCSSQSGHNTVSWYQQALGQGPQFIFQYYREEENGRGNFPPRFSGLQFPNYSSELNVNALELDDSALYLCASSRRDRGVSNEKLFFGSGTQLSVL.